The clone carrying this T cell receptor beta chain was recorded a few times. Its specificity is not known. This CDR3 has 13 residues. Per the germline V gene, CDR1 is MGHDK and CDR2 is SYGVNS. The V and J ends lost 3 bases and 7 bases respectively, with 12 bases between them. This sample was included in a study of PD-1 blockade in classical Hodgkin lymphoma. Study observations and caveats: Only CD4+ TCR diversity, not CD8+, had risen significantly by C4D1. Reports described newly diagnosed patients as having lower baseline TCR diversity than healthy donors. Complete responders had baseline diversity similar to newly diagnosed patients.

Patients all relapsed after autologous stem cell transplantation, and there was variation in brentuximab vedotin exposure. Patients' outcomes at their best amounted to complete response, partial response or progressive disease. Measured with immunoSEQ multiplex PCR; TCRdb has only the in-frame clones, and not every one. Among 66,000 or so clones listed, 71% were seen once. The genes are TRBV25-1 and TRBJ1-2; D may be TRBD1 (5 bases). The receptor was derived from a human donor with classical Hodgkin lymphoma. The sample was peripheral blood mononuclear cells (PBMCs), taken before the second cycle of nivolumab. The CDR3 nucleotides are TGTGCCAGCAGTGAGGTGGGGCGTAGTGGCTACACCTTC. It specifies CASSEVGRSGYTF.